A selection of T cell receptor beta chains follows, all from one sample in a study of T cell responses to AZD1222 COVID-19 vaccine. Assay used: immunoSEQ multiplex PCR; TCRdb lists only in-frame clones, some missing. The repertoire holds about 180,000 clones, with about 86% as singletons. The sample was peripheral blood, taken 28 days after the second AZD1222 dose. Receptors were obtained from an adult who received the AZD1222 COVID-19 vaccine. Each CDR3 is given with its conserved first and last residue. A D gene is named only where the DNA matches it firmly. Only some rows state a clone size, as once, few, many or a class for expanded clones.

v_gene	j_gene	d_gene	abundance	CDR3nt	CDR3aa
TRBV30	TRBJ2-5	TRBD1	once	TGTGCCTGGCAAACAGGGGGCGCAGAGACCCAGTACTTC	CAWQTGGAETQYF
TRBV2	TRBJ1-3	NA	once	TGTGCCAGCAGTGAAGCCCCTCCGTCCGTGGCAGGCTCTGGAAACACCATATATTTT	CASSEAPPSVAGSGNTIYF
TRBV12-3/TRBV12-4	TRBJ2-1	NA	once	TGTGCCAGCAGGATGGAGAATGAGCAGTTCTTC	CASRMENEQFF
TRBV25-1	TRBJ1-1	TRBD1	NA	TGTGCCAGCAGGGATCTATTTTTTACCGGGACAGGGTGTGAAGCTTTCTTT	CASRDLFFTGTGCEAFF
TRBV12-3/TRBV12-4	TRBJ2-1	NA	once	TGTGCCAGCAGTCCGGACCGAGCAGAGGAGCAGTTCTTC	CASSPDRAEEQFF
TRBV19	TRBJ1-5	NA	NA	TGTGCCAGTAGTCCCCGACGGATTGATCAGCCCCAGCATTTT	CASSPRRIDQPQHF
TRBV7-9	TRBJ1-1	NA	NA	TGTGCCAGCAGCTTCGGGAACACTGAAGCTTTCTTT	CASSFGNTEAFF
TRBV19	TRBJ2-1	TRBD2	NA	TGTGCCAGTAGTTTTATCACTAGCGGGGGTCATTACAATGAGCAGTTCTTC	CASSFITSGGHYNEQFF
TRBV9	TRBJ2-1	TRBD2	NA	TGTGCCAGCAGCGTAGAAGGGCTAGCGGGGGTTTACAATGAGCAGTTCTTC	CASSVEGLAGVYNEQFF
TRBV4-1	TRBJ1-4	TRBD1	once	TGCGCCAGCAGTCTCGACAGGGCCAGTGAAAAACTGTTTTTT	CASSLDRASEKLFF
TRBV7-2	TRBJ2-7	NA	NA	TGTGCCAGCAGCTTAGCTAGGAATATCTACGAGCAGTACTTC	CASSLARNIYEQYF
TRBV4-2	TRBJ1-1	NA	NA	TGTGCCAGCAGCCAAGATGGAAGAATAACTGAAGCTTTCTTT	CASSQDGRITEAFF
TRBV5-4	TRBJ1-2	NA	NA	TGTGCCAGCAGCTTGGGCAGTAACTATGGCTACACCTTC	CASSLGSNYGYTF
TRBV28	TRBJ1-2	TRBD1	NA	TGTGCCAGCAGGGAGACAGGGGATACCTATGGCTACACCTTC	CASRETGDTYGYTF
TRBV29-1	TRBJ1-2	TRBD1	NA	TGCAGCACCACACAGGGGGATGGCTACACCTTC	CSTTQGDGYTF
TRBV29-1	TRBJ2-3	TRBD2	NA	TGCAGCGTTGGGGGACTAGCGGTCGCAGATACGCAGTATTTT	CSVGGLAVADTQYF
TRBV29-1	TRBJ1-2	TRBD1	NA	TGCAGCGTTGCCCGGGACAGGCCCCCCTATGGCTACACCTTC	CSVARDRPPYGYTF
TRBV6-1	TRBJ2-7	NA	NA	TGTGCCAGCAGTGAAGCGTCCATTGGGCGTCAGTACTTC	CASSEASIGRQYF
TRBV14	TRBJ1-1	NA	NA	TGTGCCAGCACCAAAGGGCCCCAGGGTTCGAACACTGAAGCTTTCTTT	CASTKGPQGSNTEAFF
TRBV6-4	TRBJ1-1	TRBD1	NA	TGTGCCAGCACCTTACTTCAGGGGGTTTCCGCTGAAGCTTTCTTT	CASTLLQGVSAEAFF
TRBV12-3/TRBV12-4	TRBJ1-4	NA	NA	TGTGCCAGCAGGGGGGAAGGGGAAAAACTGTTTTTT	CASRGEGEKLFF
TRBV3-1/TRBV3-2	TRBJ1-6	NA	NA	TGTGCCAGCAGCCCCTCTCAATTAGGTCGGGATTCACCCCTCCACTTT	CASSPSQLGRDSPLHF
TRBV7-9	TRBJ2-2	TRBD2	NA	TGTGCCAGCAGCTTAGGCCCCGGGGGGGCCATCGGGGAGCTGTTTTTT	CASSLGPGGAIGELFF
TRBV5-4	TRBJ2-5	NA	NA	TGTGCCAGCACCATCATAGGCCAAGAGACCCAGTACTTC	CASTIIGQETQYF
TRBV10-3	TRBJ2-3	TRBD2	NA	TGTGCCATCAGGGTTAGCGGGGAGGGAGATACGCAGTATTTT	CAIRVSGEGDTQYF
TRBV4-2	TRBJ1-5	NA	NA	TGTGCCAGCAGCCAAGAAAGTATTGGGCCTAGCAATCAGCCCCAGCATTTT	CASSQESIGPSNQPQHF
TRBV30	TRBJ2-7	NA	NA	TGTGCCTGGAGTGTAGAACAACAGGGCTACGAGCAGTACTTC	CAWSVEQQGYEQYF
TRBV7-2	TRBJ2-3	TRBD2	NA	TGTGCCAGCAGCACACCATTTTCCCCGACTAGCGGGGGGGCAGGTACGCAGTATTTT	CASSTPFSPTSGGAGTQYF
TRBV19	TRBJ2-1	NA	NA	TGTGCCAGTAGTATTAGGCAGGGGAGCTCCTACAATGAGCAGTTCTTC	CASSIRQGSSYNEQFF
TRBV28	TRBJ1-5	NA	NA	TGTGCCACCAGGGGTGGCGTGGGGCCCCAGCATTTT	CATRGGVGPQHF
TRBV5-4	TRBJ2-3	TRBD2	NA	TGTGCCAGCAGCTTGGAGCGGGGGTCCACAGATACGCAGTATTTT	CASSLERGSTDTQYF
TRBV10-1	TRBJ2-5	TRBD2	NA	TGCGCCAGCAGTGAGTCGTCCGCGGGGGGGAGGGAGACCCAGTACTTC	CASSESSAGGRETQYF
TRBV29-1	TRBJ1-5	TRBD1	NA	TGCAGCGTTTCGACAGGGGGCGTTCGGAATCAGCCCCAGCATTTT	CSVSTGGVRNQPQHF
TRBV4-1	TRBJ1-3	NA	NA	TGCGCCAGCAGCCAAGTGCCCGGGAGCTCTGGAAACACCATATATTTT	CASSQVPGSSGNTIYF
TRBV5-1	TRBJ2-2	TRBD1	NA	TGCGCCAGCAGCTTGTACGGCGGGACAGGGGGCGCTTCTGGGGAGCTGTTTTTT	CASSLYGGTGGASGELFF
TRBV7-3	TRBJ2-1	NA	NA	TGTGCCAGCAGCGCCTCAGGAGGGGCCAATGAGCAGTTCTTC	CASSASGGANEQFF
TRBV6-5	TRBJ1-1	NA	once	TGTGCCAGCAGTTACTCGCTGTCTCAGTCGGCTTTCTTT	CASSYSLSQSAFF
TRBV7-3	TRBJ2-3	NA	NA	TGTGCCAGCAGCTCACTAGCCCTAAGCACAGATACGCAGTATTTT	CASSSLALSTDTQYF
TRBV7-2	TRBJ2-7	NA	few	TGTGCCAGCAGCTTCAGAGAGGGCACCGAGCAGTACTTC	CASSFREGTEQYF
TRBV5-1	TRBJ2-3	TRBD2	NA	TGCGCCAGCAGCTCCTTCGGGACTAGTGGAGATACGCAGTATTTT	CASSSFGTSGDTQYF
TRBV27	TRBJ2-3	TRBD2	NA	TGTGCCAGCAGTTTGGACGGGATGGGGACTAGGGTTACAGATACGCAGTATTTT	CASSLDGMGTRVTDTQYF
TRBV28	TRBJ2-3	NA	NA	TGTGCCAGCAGTTTTCCCGAAACAGATACGCAGTATTTT	CASSFPETDTQYF
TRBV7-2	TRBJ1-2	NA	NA	TGTGCCAGCAGCAAAGGGGCCGGGACCCAGGTCCGTGGCTACACCTTC	CASSKGAGTQVRGYTF
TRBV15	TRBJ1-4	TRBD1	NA	TGTGCCACCAGCGTACGCCCCGGGACAGGGTATGAAAAACTGTTTTTT	CATSVRPGTGYEKLFF
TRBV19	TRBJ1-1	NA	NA	TGTGCCAGTAGTCCACGGGGGAACACTGAAGCTTTCTTT	CASSPRGNTEAFF
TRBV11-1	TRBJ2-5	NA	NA	TGTGCCAGCAGCTTCGGTCTAGCTTTTGAGACCCAGTACTTC	CASSFGLAFETQYF
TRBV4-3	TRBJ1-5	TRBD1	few	TGCGCCAGCAGCCTCGATGGGACAGGGGATCAGCCCCAGCATTTT	CASSLDGTGDQPQHF
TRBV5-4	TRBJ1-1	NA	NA	TGTGCCAGCAGCTTGCGGGGCACGAACACTGAAGCTTTCTTT	CASSLRGTNTEAFF
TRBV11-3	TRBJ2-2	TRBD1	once	TGTGCCAGCAGCTTAGTTCGGGACAGCCGGGCGGCCGGGGAGCTGTTTTTT	CASSLVRDSRAAGELFF
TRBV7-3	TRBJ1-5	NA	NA	TGTGCCAGCAGCTTAATCAGCCGTGGCAATCAGCCCCAGCATTTT	CASSLISRGNQPQHF